One and the same sample provided the 20 T cell receptor beta chains below, sequenced in a study of shared clonotypes between healthy human individuals. The data were produced by immunoSEQ multiplex PCR, yet TCRdb's version contains in-frame clones alone and is incomplete. The sample includes approximately 400,000 clones, approximately 97% of them seen just once. The sample taken for sequencing was memory CD8+ T cells sorted from blood. This sample's subset: CD45RO+ cells pooled with CCR7-negative TemRA cells. The receptors were gathered from a young man in good health.

This clone is a singleton in its sample. The rearrangement joins TRBV19 to TRBJ1-2; the match to TRBD1 covers 10 bases. There are 16 residues in the CDR3. The V gene's germline CDR1 is LNHDA and CDR2 SQIVND (reference sequence). J lost 4 bases, V lost 5 bases, and 10 bases had no gene match. This CDR3 is CASSPQPGQGFYGYTF. As DNA, the CDR3 is TGTGCCAGTAGTCCCCAACCGGGACAGGGGTTCTATGGCTACACCTTC.

This rearrangement joins TRBV10-2 to TRBJ2-1; TRBD2 is a possible D gene (6 bases). This CDR3 region has 18 residues. Germline CDR1 and CDR2: WSHSY and SAAADI. Deletions cut 3 bases from V and 6 bases from J, with 24 bases between. CDR3 in amino acids: CASSDLFSGSSAGNEQFF. CDR3 sequence (DNA): TGCGCCAGCAGTGACTTGTTTTCCGGGAGTAGTGCCGGCAATGAGCAGTTCTTC.

This chain links TRBV28 with TRBJ2-3, with D possibly being TRBD2 (5 bases). Trimming shortened V by 3 bases and J by 1 base, and 8 bases separated the two germline ends. Germline V gives CDR1 MDHEN, CDR2 SYDVKM. The CDR3 contains 14 residues. The CDR3 sequence: CASSFGSGTDTQYF. In nucleotides, the CDR3 is TGTGCCAGCAGTTTTGGGAGCGGCACAGATACGCAGTATTTT.

The CDR3 bases are TGCGCCAGCAGCTTTTGGGACGGCCAGGCGGGGACCCAGTACTTC. Translated: CASSFWDGQAGTQYF. This chain joins TRBV5-1 and TRBJ2-5; perhaps D is TRBD1 or TRBD2 (5 bases each). CDR3 size: 15 residues. In germline, CDR1 is SGHRS, CDR2 YFSETQ. Trimming took 2 bases from V and 7 from J, leaving 18 bases between them.

The chain is built from TRBV27 and TRBJ2-5; D is possibly TRBD2 (6 bases). The CDR3 spans 15 residues. V lost 3 bases and J 5 bases, leaving 16 bases between the germline ends. Germline-derived CDR1 and CDR2 are MNHEY and SMNVEV (reference sequence). The CDR3, as DNA: TGTGCCAGCAGTTTTACGTGGGGCGGGGACGAGACCCAGTACTTC. Translation gives CASSFTWGGDETQYF.

This sequence joins TRBV7-6 and TRBJ2-1; 9 bases map to TRBD1. In germline, CDR1 is SGHVS, CDR2 FNYEAQ. V gave up 5 bases and J gave up 4 bases; unmatched junction bases: 6. This CDR3 spans 15 amino acids. DNA of the CDR3: TGTGCCAGCAGCCGTAACAGGGGGCAGTACAATGAGCAGTTCTTC. It yields the protein CASSRNRGQYNEQFF.

Concerning this clone: Germline and junction disagree at one end, which may indicate a read error. The CDR3 here is CASSFRTGRTNEQLF. CDR3 coding DNA: TGTGCCAGCAGCTTTCGGACAGGGAGGACCAATGAGCAGCTCTTC. The V and J genes are TRBV7-9 and TRBJ2-1; 8 bases are a match to TRBD1. There are 15 residues in the CDR3. CDR1 and CDR2 from the germline V gene are SEHNR and FQNEAQ (reference sequence).

To note about this clone: Other DNA sequences from this sample encode an identical CDR3 as well. The rearrangement links TRBV5-4 to TRBJ2-5, with TRBD2 matching over 7 bases. V shed 0 bases and J 5 bases; nucleotides not matched to a gene: 1. In germline, CDR1 is SGHNT, CDR2 YYREEE (reference sequence). CDR3 length: 13 residues. CDR3 protein: CASSLAGGETQYF. In DNA, the CDR3 is TGTGCCAGCAGCTTGGCCGGGGGGGAGACCCAGTACTTC.

The J gene is TRBJ2-7, the V gene TRBV7-2, with TRBD1 as a possible D gene (6 bases). V was trimmed by 5 bases and J by 2 bases, leaving 13 bases between them. CDR1 and CDR2 (germline): SGHTA, FQGNSA. The CDR3 has 14 residues. The CDR3: CASSLQGLTYEQYF. CDR3 nucleotide sequence: TGTGCCAGCAGCCTACAGGGTTTAACCTACGAGCAGTACTTC. Full variable domain (remainder filled in from reference TRBV7-2 and TRBJ2-7): GAGVSQSPSNKVTEKGKDVELRCDPISGHTALYWYRQSLGQGLEFLIYFQGNSAPDKSGLPSDRFSAERTGGSVSTLTIQRTQQEDSAVYLCASSLQGLTYEQYFGPGTRLTVT.

A word on this clone: A junction end diverges from the germline sequence, so it may reflect a read error. V usage is TRBV7-7 and J usage is TRBJ2-1; D unresolved. This CDR3 is 15 amino acids long. Germline loops: CDR1 SSHAT, CDR2 FNYEAQ (reference sequence). This CDR3 reads CASSLNPRSYNEQFF. The CDR3 region has the DNA TGTGCTAGCAGCTTAAACCCTCGCTCCTACAATGAGCAGTTCTTC.

The CDR3: CRTGSGNTIYF. The DNA for the CDR3 is TGCAGGACGGGCTCTGGAAACACCATATATTTT. The chain is built from TRBV20-1 and TRBJ1-3; D gene uncertain. Germline CDR1 reads DFQATT; CDR2 reads SNEGSKA (reference sequence). The CDR3 consists of 11 residues.

The genes are TRBV30 and TRBJ1-1; possible D gene TRBD1, 5 bases. CDR1 is GTSNPN, CDR2 SVGIG, per germline (reference sequence). Trimming cost V 2 bases and J 4 bases, with 14 bases left between them. The CDR3 runs 14 residues. The CDR3 loop is CAWSKGRGTTEAFF. The CDR3 DNA sequence: TGTGCCTGGAGTAAGGGTCGGGGGACCACTGAAGCTTTCTTT.

This chain joins TRBV9 and TRBJ1-1, with D tentatively TRBD1 (6 bases). There are 13 residues in the CDR3. The V gene lost 3 bases and the J gene lost 4 bases, with 10 bases spanning the gap. Germline-derived CDR1 and CDR2 are SGDLS and YYNGEE. The CDR3 loop is CASSAGAGTEAFF. Here the CDR3 DNA reads TGTGCCAGCAGCGCAGGGGCGGGCACTGAAGCTTTCTTT.

This clone was detected only once. The chain has TRBV30 and TRBJ2-3; 7 bases map to TRBD1. The germline gives CDR1 GTSNPN, CDR2 SVGIG (reference sequence). The CDR3 has 13 amino acids. J gave up 4 bases and V 5 bases, and 6 bases lay outside the gene matches. DNA for the CDR3: TGTGCCTGGCGGCGGCAGGGGGCAGATACGCAGTATTTT. Encoded protein: CAWRRQGADTQYF.

This sequence joins TRBV2 and TRBJ2-1; D is unclear. There are 11 residues in the CDR3. Deletions cut 7 bases from V and 10 bases from J, with 11 bases between. Germline CDR1 and CDR2: SNHLY and FYNNEI. CDR3 sequence: CASNGFGEQFF. The CDR3 DNA sequence: TGTGCCAGCAATGGGTTTGGGGAGCAGTTCTTC.

Worth noting for this clone: At one boundary the junction diverges from the germline segment, which might be a read error. The chain has TRBV25-1 and TRBJ2-7; D not certain. There are 14 residues in the CDR3. Germline V CDR1 and CDR2: MGHDK, SYGVNS. The CDR3 nucleotides are TGTGCCAGCAGTGAAGCCGGGTTCTCCTACGAGCAGTGCTTC. Amino acids: CASSEAGFSYEQCF.

This sequence joins TRBV28 and TRBJ2-7; 8 nucleotides match TRBD1. CDR1 is MDHEN, CDR2 SYDVKM, per germline. V trimming: 5 bases; J trimming: 1 base; junction bases outside the gene matches: 7. The CDR3 has 15 residues. The CDR3 loop is CASSIGTGGSYEQYF. Written as DNA, the CDR3 is TGTGCCAGCAGTATTGGGACAGGAGGGTCCTACGAGCAGTACTTC.

CDR3 bases: TGTGCCAGCAGCCCTGACAGGGTCTATAATTCACCCCTCCACTTT. It translates to CASSPDRVYNSPLHF. The chain couples TRBV27 to TRBJ1-6; 7 bases are shared with TRBD1. The CDR3 has 15 residues. J gave up 3 bases and V 6 bases, and 5 bases lay outside the gene matches. CDR1 and CDR2 from the germline V gene are MNHEY and SMNVEV (reference sequence).

The chain employs TRBV13 and TRBJ2-7; a possible D gene is TRBD2 (5 bases). This CDR3 has 14 residues. Germline lookup yields CDR1 PRHDT and CDR2 FYEKMQ (reference sequence). V dropped 3 bases and J dropped 4 bases, with 13 bases sitting between them. CDR3 sequence reads: CASSLRGNEYEQYF. The CDR3 region has the DNA TGTGCCAGCAGCTTGAGAGGGAACGAGTACGAGCAGTACTTC.

The chain links TRBV21-1 to TRBJ2-5; whether TRBD2, the table's D call, matches the DNA was not checked. TRBV21-1 is labeled a pseudogene. CDR3 length: 20 residues. DNA of the CDR3: TGTGCCAGCAGCAAATTTGGTGGACTAGCGGGATCCCCCGGCCAAGAGACCCAGTACTTC. Amino acids: CASSKFGGLAGSPGQETQYF.